These T cell receptor beta chains were read from a single sample in a study of STAT3 mutations in large granular lymphocyte leukemia. Libraries were prepared by immunoSEQ multiplex PCR; TCRdb keeps only in-frame clonotypes and omits some of them. The sample yields fewer than 4,000 clones, around 42% seen once. Sequencing input: peripheral blood mononuclear cells. The receptors were gathered from a man between 60 and 75 years old with T-cell large granular lymphocyte leukemia. Some clones in this sample may be carry-over from other donors' samples. The CDR3 runs from the conserved cysteine through the conserved F or W. A D gene is named only where the DNA matches it firmly. Expanded clones are given a class, and other clones once, few, many or no size at all.

once	TRBJ2-5	TRBD2	TRBV5-4	TGTGCCAGCAGCATAGCGGGGGCGGGCCAAGAGACCCAGTACTTC	CASSIAGAGQETQYF
NA	TRBJ1-2	NA	TRBV5-4	TGTGCCAGCAGCCCGACAACCTCGGGCGGCTACACCTTC	CASSPTTSGGYTF
few	TRBJ2-2	NA	TRBV5-1	TGCGCCAGCAGCTTGAAGGGGGGGCCATCCGGGGAGCTGTTTTTT	CASSLKGGPSGELFF
NA	TRBJ2-5	NA	TRBV5-1	TGCGCCAGCAGCTTGGTGGCGGGGTGGGGGCAAGAGACCCAGTACTTC	CASSLVAGWGQETQYF
few	TRBJ2-3	TRBD2	TRBV30	TGTGCCTGGAGTGGGGCGGGAGGGGGAGATACGCAGTATTTT	CAWSGAGGGDTQYF
NA	TRBJ2-3	NA	TRBV10-3	TGTGCCATCAAGGCGGACATCACAGATACGCAGTATTTT	CAIKADITDTQYF
NA	TRBJ1-4	NA	TRBV18	TGTGCCAGCTCACCGAGGGACGGTGAAAAACTGTTTTTT	CASSPRDGEKLFF
few	TRBJ1-2	NA	TRBV29-1	TGCAGCGCCGAATCCCCACGGGGTACTAACTATGGCTACACCTTC	CSAESPRGTNYGYTF
NA	TRBJ2-5	NA	TRBV30	TGTGCCTGGAGTGTACAAGTACAAGAGACCCAGTACTTC	CAWSVQVQETQYF
NA	TRBJ1-6	NA	TRBV18	TGTGCCAGCTCACGGGACCTGGGGAAAGATTCACCCCTCCACTTT	CASSRDLGKDSPLHF
NA	TRBJ1-5	NA	TRBV5-8	TGTGCCAGCAGCTTGGTATTTGGGAACCGGGGCAATCAGCCCCAGCATTTT	CASSLVFGNRGNQPQHF
few	TRBJ2-7	TRBD2	TRBV10-2	TGCGCCAGCAGGGGTAGCGGGGGCTCCTACGAGCAGTACTTC	CASRGSGGSYEQYF
NA	TRBJ2-7	NA	TRBV18	TGTGCCAGCTCCACCTCCCCCGACGGAGCCTACGAGCAGTACTTC	CASSTSPDGAYEQYF
NA	TRBJ1-5	NA	TRBV30	TGTGCCTGGAGTAGGATTAGCAATCAGCCCCAGCATTTT	CAWSRISNQPQHF
NA	TRBJ2-3	NA	TRBV9	TGTGCCAGCAGCGTTGGGGGTTCGGTGAGAGATACGCAGTATTTT	CASSVGGSVRDTQYF
NA	TRBJ1-4	TRBD1	TRBV25-1	TGTGCCAGCAGTGGAAATACCCCGGGACAGGGGTCGAACGAAAAACTGTTTTTT	CASSGNTPGQGSNEKLFF
NA	TRBJ2-7	NA	TRBV5-1	TGCGCCAGCAGCTTGGCACTGGAATACGAGCAGTACTTC	CASSLALEYEQYF
NA	TRBJ2-3	TRBD2	TRBV5-1	TGCGCCAGCAGCTTGCCAGCGGGAGGCTTAGGAGTAGATACGCAGTATTTT	CASSLPAGGLGVDTQYF
NA	TRBJ1-6	NA	TRBV5-1	TGCGCCAGCAGCCCGCTGGGGGAGAATTCACCCCTCCACTTT	CASSPLGENSPLHF
NA	TRBJ2-5	NA	TRBV5-1	TGCGCCAGCGGAGGGGGGCGCAGGGAGACCCAGTACTTC	CASGGGRRETQYF
NA	TRBJ1-1	NA	TRBV30	TGTGCCTGGCGGGGGGGGGCGGCAGGGGATTGGAAAGCTTTCTTT	CAWRGGAAGDWKAFF
NA	TRBJ2-7	NA	TRBV5-4	TGTGCCAGCAGCTTGGTGGCGGGTTCTACCTACGAGCAGTACTTC	CASSLVAGSTYEQYF
NA	TRBJ2-5	TRBD2	TRBV7-2	TGTGCCAGCAGCCCCACGGTTAGCGGGAGGGGTGAGACCCAGTACTTC	CASSPTVSGRGETQYF
few	TRBJ1-3	NA	TRBV29-1	TGCAGCGTTGCATGGGGAAACACCATATATTTT	CSVAWGNTIYF
few	TRBJ1-4	NA	TRBV5-1	TGCGCCAGCAGCTTGGATTCAGGGGTCGAAAAACTGTTTTTT	CASSLDSGVEKLFF
NA	TRBJ2-7	TRBD1	TRBV30	TGTGCCTGGAGTGTATTCCAGGGGGACTACGAGCAGTACTTC	CAWSVFQGDYEQYF
few	TRBJ1-1	NA	TRBV14	TGTGCCAGCAGCCAAGATCTGGTAACTGAAGCTTTCTTT	CASSQDLVTEAFF
NA	TRBJ1-6	TRBD1	TRBV10-2	TGCGCCAGCGAGACAGGGTCTCGGAATTCACCCCTCCACTTT	CASETGSRNSPLHF
few	TRBJ2-1	NA	TRBV5-6	TGTGCCAGCAGCCGTAGTAGCTCCTACAATGAGCAGTTCTTC	CASSRSSSYNEQFF
NA	TRBJ2-5	NA	TRBV25-1	TGTGCCAGCAGTGAATGGGCTGAACAAGAGACCCAGTACTTC	CASSEWAEQETQYF
few	TRBJ2-2	TRBD2	TRBV7-9	TGTGCCAGCAGCTTAGCTAGCGGGAGGGCCCACGGGGAGCTGTTTTTT	CASSLASGRAHGELFF
few	TRBJ1-5	NA	TRBV19	TGTGCCAGTACGCAGGGGCAACAAAATCAGCCCCAGCATTTT	CASTQGQQNQPQHF
NA	TRBJ1-2	NA	TRBV15	TGTGCCACCAGCAGGGCTGGCGTTTCAGGCTACACCTTC	CATSRAGVSGYTF
few	TRBJ2-7	NA	TRBV5-1	TGCGCCAGCAGCTTGGATGCAGCATACGAGCAGTACTTC	CASSLDAAYEQYF
few	TRBJ1-5	NA	TRBV10-2	TGCGCCAGCAGTGACCCATTTAGCAATCAGCCCCAGCATTTT	CASSDPFSNQPQHF
NA	TRBJ2-3	TRBD2	TRBV5-6	TGTGCCAGCAGCTTTAGCGGGGGCAGCACAGATACGCAGTATTTT	CASSFSGGSTDTQYF
NA	TRBJ2-5	NA	TRBV5-1	TGCGCCAGCAGACTCGGGGGCAGGGAAGGGGAGACCCAGTACTTC	CASRLGGREGETQYF
few	TRBJ1-2	NA	TRBV19	TGTGCCAGTAGACTTTCGGTGGGAGGCTACACCTTC	CASRLSVGGYTF
NA	TRBJ1-1	NA	TRBV25-1	TGTGCCACCGCGTCGGGCACTGAAGCTTTCTTT	CATASGTEAFF
NA	TRBJ1-3	NA	TRBV30	TGTGCCTCGGATCCTGGAAACACCATATATTTT	CASDPGNTIYF